A single sample gave rise to the 17 T cell receptor beta chains below, sequenced in a study of T cell changes during pregnancy in multiple sclerosis. Produced via immunoSEQ multiplex PCR; TCRdb's table is partial and in-frame only. The data show nearly 60,000 clones, with about 90% seen just once and about 0.49% held by the top ten. The sequencing here drew on CD4+ T cells from peripheral blood mononuclear cells, taken after pregnancy. The source is a female donor in good health, enrolled as a control in a pregnancy study.

The chain has TRBV7-2 and TRBJ1-1, with no clear D. The germline gives CDR1 SGHTA, CDR2 FQGNSA. The V end was cut by 1 base, the J end by 6 bases, with 18 bases between. The CDR3 has 16 amino acids. The CDR3 DNA reads as TGTGCCAGCAGCTTAGAGTTCTTTTCTAATCGGGCTGAAGCTTTCTTT. This encodes CASSLEFFSNRAEAFF. Looking up the rest from reference TRBV7-2 and TRBJ1-1 gives the full variable domain: GAGVSQSPSNKVTEKGKDVELRCDPISGHTALYWYRQSLGQGLEFLIYFQGNSAPDKSGLPSDRFSAERTGGSVSTLTIQRTQQEDSAVYLCASSLEFFSNRAEAFFGQGTRLTVV.

This chain joins TRBV19 and TRBJ1-1, with 8 nucleotides matching TRBD1. Germline loops: CDR1 LNHDA, CDR2 SQIVND (reference sequence). V gave up 5 bases and J gave up 2 bases; unmatched junction bases: 7. The CDR3 contains 15 residues. The CDR3 bases are TGTGCCAGTAGTCCAGAACAGGGGGGAAACACTGAAGCTTTCTTT. This encodes CASSPEQGGNTEAFF.

This clone came up once. The CDR3 sequence: CASSYSGEGSGYTF. DNA of the CDR3: TGTGCCAGCAGTTACTCAGGGGAAGGGTCTGGCTACACCTTC. The chain combines TRBV6-5 with TRBJ1-2; a weak D match, TRBD1 (5 bases). Germline CDR1 and CDR2: MNHEY and SVGAGI. V lost 0 bases to trimming and J lost 7 bases, with 12 bases between them. There are 14 residues in the CDR3.

V is TRBV7-3 and J is TRBJ2-3; 14 bases agree with TRBD2. Germline CDR1 and CDR2: SGHTA and FQGTGA. V trimming: 5 bases; J trimming: 1 base; junction bases outside the gene matches: 17. There are 21 residues in the CDR3. DNA of the CDR3: TGTGCCAGCAGCCCCCAAACTTCGGGACTAGCGGGGGCGGGGGGCACAGATACGCAGTATTTT. Its protein is CASSPQTSGLAGAGGTDTQYF.

The CDR3 DNA follows: TGTGCCAGCTCAAGAGAACAGTTCTCTGGAAACACCATATATTTT. It yields the protein CASSREQFSGNTIYF. The rearrangement joins TRBV18 to TRBJ1-3; D is ambiguous. The CDR3 contains 15 residues. Germline-derived CDR1 and CDR2 are KGHSH and LQKENI. The V gene lost 5 bases and the J gene lost 0 bases, with 11 bases spanning the gap.

The chain is built from TRBV7-2 and TRBJ1-2, with a possible D match to TRBD1 (6 bases). V shed 4 bases and J shed 7 bases, with 13 bases lying between them. In germline, CDR1 is SGHTA, CDR2 FQGNSA. The CDR3 totals 13 residues. The CDR3 DNA is TGTGCCAGCAGCTGGAACCTGGACAGTGGCTACACCTTC. This gives the protein CASSWNLDSGYTF.

V usage is TRBV5-1 and J usage is TRBJ1-1; 9 bases are a match to TRBD1. CDR1 and CDR2 (germline): SGHRS, YFSETQ. The trim removed 4 bases at V and 3 bases at J, leaving 10 bases unmatched. This CDR3 comprises 16 residues. DNA for the CDR3: TGCGCCAGCAGCACAAGGACAGGGGAGTACTACACTGAAGCTTTCTTT. Its protein is CASSTRTGEYYTEAFF.

The chain has TRBV6-1 and TRBJ1-2; 10 bases align to TRBD1. The CDR3 totals 15 residues. Germline CDR1 reads MNHNS; CDR2 reads SASEGT. V trimming: 2 bases; J trimming: 4 bases; junction bases outside the gene matches: 4. DNA of the CDR3: TGTGCCAGCAGTGAACGGACAGGGGGAACCTATGGCTACACCTTC. Translation gives CASSERTGGTYGYTF.

This rearrangement joins TRBV29-1 to TRBJ2-7; D gene uncertain. CDR3 size: 14 residues. V lost 5 bases, J lost 0 bases, and 14 bases lay in between. The germline gives CDR1 SQVTM, CDR2 ANQGSEA. The CDR3 bases are TGCAGCGTTTTATATCAGAGGAGCTCCTACGAGCAGTACTTC. It specifies CSVLYQRSSYEQYF.

The chain links TRBV25-1 to TRBJ2-1; 7 bases are a match to TRBD1. This CDR3 has 14 amino acids. Germline V gene lookup returns CDR1 MGHDK and CDR2 SYGVNS. The V segment lost 6 bases and the J segment 8 bases; nucleotides outside the gene matches: 10. The CDR3 DNA is TGTGCCAGCAGCTTGGCAACAGGGGTCGATGAGCAGTTCTTC. Translation: CASSLATGVDEQFF.

This clone was recorded a few times. V and J are TRBV30 and TRBJ1-1, with no clear D. The CDR3 is made up of 12 amino acids. Germline assignment: CDR1 GTSNPN and CDR2 SVGIG (reference sequence). Trimming pared 2 bases from V and 3 bases from J, leaving 7 bases between. DNA for the CDR3: TGTGCCTGGAGTTCGACTTACACTGAAGCTTTCTTT. Residues: CAWSSTYTEAFF.

The V and J genes are TRBV7-6 and TRBJ2-1; TRBD1 matches 7 bases. This CDR3 is built from 13 residues. CDR1 and CDR2 from the germline V gene are SGHVS and FNYEAQ. With 5 bases clipped from V and 6 bases from J, the junction kept 4 bases outside the gene matches. Written as DNA, the CDR3 is TGTGCCAGCAGCGACAGGGTTGGCAATGAGCAGTTCTTC. Amino acids: CASSDRVGNEQFF.

This clone was counted at least ten times. This CDR3 reads CASSEAPGQLNYGYTF. The CDR3 nucleotides read TGTGCCAGCAGTGAGGCACCGGGACAGCTAAACTATGGCTACACCTTC. The V and J genes are TRBV25-1 and TRBJ1-2; 7 bases match TRBD1. This CDR3 region has 16 residues. V lost 3 bases, J lost 2 bases, and 9 bases stayed unmatched. Germline assignment: CDR1 MGHDK and CDR2 SYGVNS.

This chain links TRBV7-9 with TRBJ1-6; D uncertain. The germline gives CDR1 SEHNR, CDR2 FQNEAQ (reference sequence). Trimming took 0 bases from V and 7 from J, leaving 7 bases between them. There are 14 residues in the CDR3. CDR3 protein: CASSLAFQNSPLHF. In nucleotides, the CDR3 is TGTGCCAGCAGCTTAGCGTTCCAGAATTCACCCCTCCACTTT.

J is TRBJ2-5 and V is TRBV30, with D hard to call. TRBJ2-7 explains the end of the DNA better; the J call may be wrong. The CDR3 extends over 12 amino acids. Germline V CDR1 and CDR2: GTSNPN, SVGIG (reference sequence). CDR3 residues: CAWSVADYEQYF. DNA for the CDR3: TGTGCCTGGAGTGTAGCTGATTACGAGCAGTACTTC.

This chain uses TRBV18 with TRBJ2-7; tentative D call: TRBD2 (7 bases). The ends were cut back, 1 base at V and 5 bases at J, with 15 bases in the middle. Germline V lookup: CDR1 KGHSH, CDR2 LQKENI. There are 15 residues in the CDR3. The CDR3 sequence is CASSPRRGGEDEQYF. The CDR3 DNA reads as TGTGCCAGCTCACCACGCAGGGGAGGGGAAGACGAGCAGTACTTC.

The gene calls are TRBV5-4 and TRBJ2-2; D is perhaps TRBD1 (6 bases). This CDR3 spans 14 amino acids. V lost 0 bases and J lost 4, with 7 bases in between. Germline assignment: CDR1 SGHNT and CDR2 YYREEE (reference sequence). The CDR3, as DNA: TGTGCCAGCAGCTTGGGGGGGCTCACCGGGGAGCTGTTTTTT. It codes for CASSLGGLTGELFF.